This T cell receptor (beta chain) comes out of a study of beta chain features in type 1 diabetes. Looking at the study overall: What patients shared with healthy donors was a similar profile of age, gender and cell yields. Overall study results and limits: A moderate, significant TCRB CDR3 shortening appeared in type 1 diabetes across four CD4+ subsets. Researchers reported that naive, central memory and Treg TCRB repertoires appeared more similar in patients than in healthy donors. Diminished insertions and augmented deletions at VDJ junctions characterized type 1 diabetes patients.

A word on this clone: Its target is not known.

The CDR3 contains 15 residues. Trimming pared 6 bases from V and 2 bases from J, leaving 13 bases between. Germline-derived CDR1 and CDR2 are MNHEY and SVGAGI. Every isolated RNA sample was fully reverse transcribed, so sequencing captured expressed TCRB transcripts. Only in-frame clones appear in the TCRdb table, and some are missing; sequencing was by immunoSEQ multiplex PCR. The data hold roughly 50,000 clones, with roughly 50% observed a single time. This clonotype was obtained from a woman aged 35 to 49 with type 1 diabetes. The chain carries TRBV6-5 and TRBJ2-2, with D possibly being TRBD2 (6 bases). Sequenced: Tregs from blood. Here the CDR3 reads CASSTLGGNTGELFF. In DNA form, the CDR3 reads TGTGCCAGCAGCACCCTCGGGGGTAACACCGGGGAGCTGTTTTTT.